This entry describes one T cell receptor (beta chain). Under the authors' procedure: From reference gene primer amplification, estimates of nucleated cell counts were derived. This table comes from immunoSEQ multiplex PCR, and its TCRdb copy is limited to in-frame clones, with some not included. That table furnishes V, J and clone size, whereas the DNA furnished D and trimming. The table records about 140,000 clones, approximately 90% of them present only once. This entry is derived from a study of blood T cell repertoires in COVID-19. Study information: Samples of COVID-19 (acute and convalescent) were obtained from the United States, Italy and Spain. PBMCs, B-cell-depleted T cells, or T cells were the source of the cDNA or gDNA that made up the material.

The CDR3 runs 18 residues. Trimming removed 0 bases from V and 1 base from J, with 16 bases in between. Per germline, CDR1 MNHEY and CDR2 SMNVEV (reference sequence). Material for sequencing was peripheral blood. The rearrangement uses TRBV27 and TRBJ2-4; D might be TRBD2 (6 bases). This sequence was found in an elderly woman with acute or convalescent COVID-19. DNA for the CDR3: TGTGCCAGCAGTTTATCGATCGGGGGAGTAGGGGCCAAAAACATTCAGTACTTC. Encoded protein: CASSLSIGGVGAKNIQYF.